This TCR beta chain appears in the sequencing data of a study of cytomegalovirus exposure and HLA in healthy donors (dated by TCRdb to the late 2010s). Study-level background: In an earlier analysis of 587 of the donors, 250 to 300 Gb of sequence data and 100 million or so unique TCR beta sequences from about 179 million T cells were reported. The study combined high-throughput TCR immunosequencing, statistical association of individual TCRs with disease status, and machine learning to predict cytomegalovirus infection status. Along with the approximately 650-subject first cohort, a separate validation cohort of over a hundred different subjects was used. Because of strong linkage in the cohort, roughly five DR-DQ haplotypes were treated as single units for association and clustering. Rather than using new phenotypic data, the later analysis identified candidate immune exposures from TCR beta sequences and from how often those sequences occurred across donors. Every discovery cohort repertoire had been produced on one sequencing platform. Among around 400 genotyped donors of the cohort, an average of approximately 240,000 unique TCR beta nucleotide sequences was sequenced per donor, of which approximately 18% were non-productive. Typing coverage varied by locus: about 629-630 donors for A, B, C, DRB1 and DQB1; approximately 520 for DQA1; 600 to 610 for DPA1; roughly 450 for DPB1. Both class I and class II loci were covered by HLA typing, at four-digit resolution. The T cell repertoires of some 670 subjects were profiled by immunosequencing and related to cytomegalovirus serostatus. The study aimed to test whether signatures of past pathogen exposure could be identified by cataloging public T cell receptors. A later genetic analysis used genome-wide SNP genotypes for about 65% of the roughly 670 donors, treating that subset as a discovery cohort. Donor age, sex, ethnicity and CMV serostatus were compiled together with the repertoire data. In a later analysis, previously published TCR beta repertoires from several hundred donors were re-analyzed and high-resolution HLA genotyping was added so that TCR occurrence patterns could be studied. The genetic ancestry cluster associated with self-reported Caucasian donors included 65% to 90% of the 398 genotyped donors. An early release covering about 600 HLA-typed donors comprised roughly 300 gigabases of sequencing data and approximately 85 million unique TCR sequences. In an earlier analysis of 550 to 700 of the donors, high-throughput TCR beta sequencing was used to judge whether each TCR beta V gene segment behaved as functional or pseudogenic. Findings and caveats that apply to the study as a whole: The earlier analysis of a few hundred of the donors excluded some 16 rarely observed V segments, including chromosome 9 orphons, because counts were too low. A later analysis reported that several top co-occurrence clusters appeared linked to parvovirus B19, influenza, CMV and Epstein-Barr virus. The presence/absence analyses assumed that sequencing depth was roughly uniform across donors, and that assumption may not be true. In both the original and validation cohorts, the classifier was reported to diagnose cytomegalovirus status with high specificity and sensitivity. A further reported finding was that TCR beta sequences accurately predicted the HLA-A and HLA-B alleles for most subjects in the first cohort. In the study, around 150 TCR beta chains were listed as associated with cytomegalovirus. A cluster of highly shared sequence variants was judged likely to represent a technical artifact of the sequencing pipeline. A later genetic analysis associated a missense DCLRE1C variant with V-gene and J-gene trimming of TCR beta chains, and an independent cohort replicated the association. A later analysis associated about 17,000 TCR beta sequences with specific HLA alleles at a false discovery rate of 0.05. In a later analysis, TCR association rates were found to vary across HLA loci, with the most associated TCRs seen for DRB1 alleles and the fewest for HLA-C alleles. Most CMV-associated TCR beta chains appeared to be HLA-restricted in a later analysis, and the HLA associations seemed to be driven largely by CMV exposure. The authors suggested that the approach could potentially be generalized to other disease states and immunological phenotypes. In a later analysis, HLA-associated TCR beta chains showed more clonal expansion and lower generation probabilities than non-associated chains that were equally common. Compared with the roughly 710-donor mean, donors in an Asian-associated ancestry cluster had fewer N-insertions in productive TCRs, according to a later genetic analysis. In an earlier analysis of fewer than 700 of the donors, most TCR beta V segments appeared in productive rearrangements about 87% or about 30% of the time, broadly matching IMGT annotations. Immune exposure information for the cohort was limited to CMV serostatus. Across donors, most TCR sequences were observed very rarely, whereas some public TCRs were present in many individuals. A few of the identified cytomegalovirus-associated TCR beta chains were confirmed in vitro to be specific for cytomegalovirus antigens. When HLA alleles, especially DR and DQ, strongly co-occurred, TCR associations were difficult to assign to individual alleles. The cohort was sequenced for TCR beta chains only, and without alpha or paired-chain data the features that could be detected were limited. Linkage disequilibrium might explain the correlated functional status among segregating V segments, but an unknown experimental factor could not be ruled out. Because HLA typing was missing for some donors at each locus, association tests included only the typed subset.

This clone was observed a few times. Its antigen is currently not known. Within one base of it there is no much larger clone, and no base qualities were kept. Library preparation employed the immunoSEQ multiplex PCR assay. A mixture of 60 forward primers for TCR Vbeta segments and 13 reverse primers for TCR Jbeta segments was used in the multiplex PCR. The CDR3 region of rearranged TCR beta genes was amplified from genomic DNA with a multiplex PCR assay. The Illumina HiSeq System was used to sequence the amplified TCR beta libraries as 87-base-pair reads. In the original analysis: A later analysis tallied around 87 million unique TCR beta chains across the 610 or so repertoires, and around 12 million of those chains were shared by two or more donors. Raw reads were error-corrected and collapsed into unique sequences with a nearest-neighbor algorithm that merged closely related sequences to remove PCR and sequencing errors. To assign V, D and J gene segments, CDR3 sequences were aligned to IMGT reference sequences. For a sequence to be retained, a match of at least six nucleotides to both a V gene segment and a J gene segment was required. A rearrangement was called productive if the CDR3 had no stop codons and remained in frame with V and J, and every other rearrangement was called non-productive. Following IMGT convention, CDR3 was defined as the stretch from the second conserved V-encoded cysteine up to the conserved J-encoded phenylalanine. Sequences without an unambiguous match to a single V gene segment were excluded from the earlier analysis of almost 600 of the donors. In an earlier analysis of approximately 610 of the donors, V segments were called functional above 56.7% productive rearrangements and were called segregating when the between-donor standard deviation exceeded 5%. To diagnose cytomegalovirus status from the catalog of TCR beta chain sequences, a statistical classification framework was built. A later analysis assigned V and J genes by comparing TCR nucleotide sequences with IMGT/GENE-DB human TR gene sequences. Using the TCRdist pipeline, a later analysis assigned CDR3 sequences along with most-parsimonious VDJ recombination scenarios. In a later analysis, each TCR beta chain was defined by its CDR3 amino acid sequence together with its V-gene family, and reads without a unique V-gene family were excluded. A later analysis removed over 500 highly shared, low-generation-probability nucleotide sequences to deal with suspected cross-contamination and a sequencing artifact. In a later analysis, a clonal expansion index was calculated for each public chain from normalized within-repertoire ranks of inferred template counts. In a later analysis, generation probabilities were computed with a VDJ recombination model fitted to out-of-frame rearrangements, and the resulting probabilities were checked against IGoR. In a later analysis, TCR-TCR, TCR-HLA and TCR-CMV co-occurrence was scored with hypergeometric tests, and a repertoire-size bias correction was applied to TCR pairs. False discovery rates were estimated in a later analysis by permuting HLA or CMV assignments 20 times. In a later analysis, co-occurring TCRs were grouped using DBSCAN, with TCRdist sequence similarity added in when clustering inside HLA-allele-positive subsets. Repertoires with fewer than 30,000 or more than 120,000 public chains, plus five repertoires with anomalous nucleotide sharing, were excluded from co-occurrence clustering. TCRdb carries this immuneACCESS record with in-frame sequences only. Its versions omit some clonotypes, under half of them owing to an unresolved V gene in the studies checked, with the rest unexplained. V and J calls and clone size follow that table, whereas D and trimming were derived from the DNA. For this sample there are approximately 190,000 clones; 82% appear just once. The top ten clonotypes cover 0.8% of the sample.

The cohort was made up of approximately 700 healthy bone marrow donors. At the time of sampling, every cohort member was nominally healthy, though immune exposures that went unrecorded were likely present. The donor was CMV seronegative and was included in the group of 352 seronegative cohort members. Every donor gave a peripheral blood sample, and the peripheral blood mononuclear cells from that sample were used for TCR beta sequencing. Genomic DNA was extracted from the blood cell samples with the Qiagen DNeasy Blood Extraction Kit. The receptor was derived from a young woman in good health and CMV-seronegative. Specimen: PBMCs.

CDR3 sequence: CASSWGLAGGYEQYF. Here is the DNA: TGTGCCAGCAGTTGGGGACTAGCGGGGGGTTACGAGCAGTACTTC. The receptor chain draws on TRBV6-5 and TRBJ2-7, with 15 junctional bases fitting TRBD2. For this chain, trimming is 4 bases at the V end and 4 bases at the J end, and the number of junction bases without a gene match is 2. Looking up the germline V gene yields CDR1 MNHEY and CDR2 SVGAGI. Its CDR3 holds 15 amino acids, cysteine through phenylalanine. The sequence is cut down to CDR3 DNA, 45 bases in frame from base 1.